This T cell receptor (beta chain) was sequenced during a study of T cell responses to AZD1222 COVID-19 vaccine. For the study at large: Recipients boosted at about 4 weeks or about 12 weeks are pooled.

This CDR3 contains 16 residues. Germline assignment: CDR1 SEHNR and CDR2 FQNEAQ (reference sequence). V shed 6 bases, J shed 8 bases, and the junction held 9 bases outside the gene matches. Concerning this clone itself: Its antigen is still unknown.

Repertoires were generated with immunoSEQ multiplex PCR, while TCRdb's copy carries only in-frame clones and drops some. The table includes tens of thousands of clones, 89% detected once. The study, taken as a whole, reports: Scientists sampled the repertoires only once the peak T cell response had passed.

Here the sequenced sample was peripheral blood, taken on day 0 of AZD1222 vaccination. The rearrangement links TRBV7-9 to TRBJ1-6; 11 bases agree with TRBD1. The clonotype was recovered from an adult in good health. CDR3 sequence (DNA): TGTGCCAGCAGGTCCACCTCGGGACAGGGGGATTCACCCCTCCACTTT. This codes for CASRSTSGQGDSPLHF.